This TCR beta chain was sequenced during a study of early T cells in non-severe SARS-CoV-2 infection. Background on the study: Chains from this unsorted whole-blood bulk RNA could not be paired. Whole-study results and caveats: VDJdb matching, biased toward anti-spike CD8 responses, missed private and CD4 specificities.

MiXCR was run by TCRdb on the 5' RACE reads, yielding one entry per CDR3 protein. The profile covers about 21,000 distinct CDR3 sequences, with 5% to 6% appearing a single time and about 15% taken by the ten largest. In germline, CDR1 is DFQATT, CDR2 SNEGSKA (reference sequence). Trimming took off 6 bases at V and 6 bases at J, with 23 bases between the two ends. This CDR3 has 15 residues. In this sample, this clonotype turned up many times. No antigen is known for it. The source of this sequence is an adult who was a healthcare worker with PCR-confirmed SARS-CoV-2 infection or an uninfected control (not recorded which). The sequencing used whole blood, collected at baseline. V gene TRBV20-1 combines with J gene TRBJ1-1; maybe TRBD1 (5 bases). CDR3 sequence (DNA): TGCAGTGCCATCCCGAACGGGGAGGGAGGGGCTGAAGCTTTCTTT. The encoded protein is CSAIPNGEGGAEAFF.